This TCR beta chain was found in a study of T cell responses to AZD1222 COVID-19 vaccine. Study outcomes and limitations: Just a handful of AZD1222 recipients were seropositive at baseline.

The ends lost 4 bases at V and 5 bases at J; junction bases unmatched: 12. Per the germline V gene, CDR1 is LNHDA and CDR2 is SQIVND (reference sequence). This CDR3 comprises 16 residues. Note on this clone: Its target is unknown.

Clones were sequenced by immunoSEQ multiplex PCR, and TCRdb holds only the in-frame ones, with some missing. The sample comprises under 150,000 clones, approximately 85% of which are singletons, and about 1.6% rests with the top ten. The sample in question was peripheral blood, obtained on day 0 of AZD1222 vaccination. V is TRBV19 and J is TRBJ2-5; 8 bases are a match to TRBD2. The sequence was collected from an adult in good health. In DNA form, the CDR3 reads TGTGCCAGTAGTACGGCCGCGCGGGGGGTGGTGGAGACCCAGTACTTC. Protein product: CASSTAARGVVETQYF.